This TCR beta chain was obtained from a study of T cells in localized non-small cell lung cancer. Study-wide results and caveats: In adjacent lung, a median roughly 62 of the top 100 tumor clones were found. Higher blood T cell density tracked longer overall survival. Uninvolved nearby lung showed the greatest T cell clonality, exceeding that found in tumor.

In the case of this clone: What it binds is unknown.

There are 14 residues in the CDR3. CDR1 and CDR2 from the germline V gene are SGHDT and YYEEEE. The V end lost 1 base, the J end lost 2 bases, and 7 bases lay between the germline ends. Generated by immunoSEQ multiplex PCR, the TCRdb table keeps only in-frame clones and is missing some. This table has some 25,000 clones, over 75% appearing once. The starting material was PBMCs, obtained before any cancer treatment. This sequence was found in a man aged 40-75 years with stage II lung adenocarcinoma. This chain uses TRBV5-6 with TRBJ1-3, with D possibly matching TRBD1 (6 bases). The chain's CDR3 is CASSLPGAGNTIYF. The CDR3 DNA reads TGTGCCAGCAGCTTGCCAGGGGCTGGAAACACCATATATTTT.